One and the same sample provided the 7 T cell receptor beta chains below, sequenced in a study of T cells after somatic rescue of genetic block. The assay was immunoSEQ multiplex PCR, and TCRdb's table has in-frame clones only and misses some. The sample contains tens of thousands of clones, 80% to 95% of which appear only once. The sequencing sample was made of peripheral blood mononuclear cells (PBMCs). These receptors were collected from a man aged 40-55 years.

The chain recombines TRBV7-6 with TRBJ1-1; unclear D gene. The CDR3 sequence is 13 residues long. The V gene lost 2 bases and the J gene lost 1 base, with 5 bases spanning the gap. The germline V gene encodes CDR1 SGHVS and CDR2 FNYEAQ. CDR3 protein: CASSLMANTEAFF. CDR3 nucleotides: TGTGCCAGCAGCTTAATGGCGAACACTGAAGCTTTCTTT.

This clone was seen only once. The V gene is TRBV4-2, the J gene TRBJ2-3, with TRBD2 matching over 7 bases. V shed 0 bases, J shed 3 bases, and the junction held 3 bases outside the gene matches. Per germline, CDR1 LGHNA and CDR2 YNFKEQ. There are 15 residues in the CDR3. In nucleotides, the CDR3 is TGTGCCAGCAGCCAAGAAGGCGGGAGTACAGATACGCAGTATTTT. It codes for CASSQEGGSTDTQYF.

The chain couples TRBV7-6 to TRBJ2-5; 12 bases fit TRBD2. V gave up 1 base and J gave up 4 bases; unmatched junction bases: 7. Germline assignment: CDR1 SGHVS and CDR2 FNYEAQ. CDR3 length equals 17 residues. CDR3 residues: CASSLVPSGGASETQYF. Here the CDR3 DNA reads TGTGCCAGCAGCTTAGTTCCTAGCGGGGGGGCCTCAGAGACCCAGTACTTC. Supplemented by reference TRBV7-6 and TRBJ2-5, the full variable domain reads GAGVSQSPRYKVTKRGQDVALRCDPISGHVSLYWYRQALGQGPEFLTYFNYEAQQDKSGLPNDRFSAERPEGSISTLTIQRTEQRDSAMYRCASSLVPSGGASETQYFGPGTRLLVL.

The chain carries TRBV2 and TRBJ2-2; D possibly corresponds to TRBD2 (6 bases). The CDR3 has 15 amino acids. The germline V and J ends were trimmed by 7 bases and 1 base, with 13 bases remaining between them. Germline-derived CDR1 and CDR2 are SNHLY and FYNNEI. The CDR3 region is CASKWGGENTGELFF. CDR3 nucleotides: TGTGCCAGCAAATGGGGCGGGGAGAACACCGGGGAGCTGTTTTTT.

The gene calls are TRBV27 and TRBJ2-2; the match to TRBD1 covers 9 bases. Trimming at V came to 4 bases and at J to 1 base, leaving 1 base not matched to a gene. The length of the CDR3 is 15 residues. The germline V gene encodes CDR1 MNHEY and CDR2 SMNVEV (reference sequence). Here the CDR3 DNA reads TGTGCCAGCAGTTGGGACAGGGAGAACACCGGGGAGCTGTTTTTT. Translated, it gives CASSWDRENTGELFF.

The chain recombines TRBV5-1 with TRBJ1-4, with D perhaps matching TRBD1 (5 bases). Between the trimmed V and J ends, which lost 4 bases and 0 bases, there was a span of 13 bases. Germline V gene data show CDR1 as SGHRS and CDR2 as YFSETQ. The CDR3 contains 16 residues. The CDR3 sequence is CASSRGSGATNEKLFF. CDR3 DNA: TGCGCCAGCAGCAGGGGCTCAGGTGCAACTAATGAAAAACTGTTTTTT.

This chain links TRBV5-4 with TRBJ1-4; 12 bases are shared with TRBD1. With V trimmed by 1 base and J by 7 bases, 5 bases remained unmatched. The CDR3 loop spans 16 amino acids. Germline V gene data show CDR1 as SGHNT and CDR2 as YYREEE (reference sequence). The CDR3 bases are TGTGCCAGCAGCTTGAAGCGGGGACAGGGGGCTGAAAAACTGTTTTTT. This sequence encodes CASSLKRGQGAEKLFF.